A selection of T cell receptor beta chains follows, all from one sample in a study of T-cell reconstitution after alpha-beta-depleted transplantation in children. TCRdb itself ran the PCR reads through MiXCR, one entry per CDR3 protein. The data contain tens of thousands of distinct CDR3 sequences, roughly an eighth of them singletons. Material: PBMCs, mostly from graft donor cells, obtained 180 days after TCRalphabeta/CD19-depleted stem cell transplant. The source of these receptors is a male patient aged 2 to 9 who had a stem cell transplant for acute lymphoblastic leukemia, so the T cells may come from the graft donor. Both conserved end residues are part of each CDR3. The D gene is left open where the match is weak. Only some rows state a clone size, as once, few, many or a class for expanded clones.

TRBV7-2	TRBJ2-1	few	.	13	TGTGCCAGCAGCTTGCGCTGGGACAATGAGCAGTTCTTC	CASSLRWDNEQFF
TRBV5-1	TRBJ2-2	few	.	13	TGCGCCAGCAGCTTGAAGGCGACCGGGGAGCTGTTTTTT	CASSLKATGELFF
TRBV12-3/TRBV12-4	TRBJ1-1	many	TRBD1	15	TGTGCCAGCAGTCGGGCGACAGGGCGGAACACTGAAGCTTTCTTT	CASSRATGRNTEAFF
TRBV28	TRBJ1-2	few	TRBD1	15	TGTGCCAGCATCTGGGGACAGTCTTATAACTATGGCTACACCTTC	CASIWGQSYNYGYTF
TRBV6-2/TRBV6-3	TRBJ2-7	few	TRBD1	15	TGTGCCAGCAGTTACCACCGGGACAGGGGCTACGAGCAGTACTTC	CASSYHRDRGYEQYF
TRBV4-1	TRBJ2-7	.	.	15	TGCGCCAGCAGCCAAGATAGGGTTGAGAATTACGAGCAGTACTTC	CASSQDRVENYEQYF
TRBV20-1	TRBJ1-1	.	.	17	TGCAGTGCTAGAAACCCCCTGACAGGTGCCATGAACACTGAAGCTTTCTTT	CSARNPLTGAMNTEAFF
TRBV6-5	TRBJ2-3	few	TRBD2	15	TGTGCCACACTTAGCGGGGGGGCTATCACAGATACGCAGTATTTT	CATLSGGAITDTQYF
TRBV14	TRBJ2-6	.	.	14	TGTGCCAGCAGCCAACTAAGGGGGGCCAACGTCCTGACTTTC	CASSQLRGANVLTF
TRBV20-1	TRBJ2-5	.	TRBD1	15	TGCAGTGCTACAGGGACAGGGGGGTACCAAGAGACCCAGTACTTC	CSATGTGGYQETQYF
TRBV6-2/TRBV6-3	TRBJ1-1	.	.	18	TGTGCCAGCAGTTACCCGCCTGTGCTAACAGGGCCGAACACTGAAGCTTTCTTT	CASSYPPVLTGPNTEAFF
TRBV2	TRBJ2-3	.	.	11	TGTGCCGCAGGGGGGCCAGATACGCAGTATTTT	CAAGGPDTQYF
TRBV7-3	TRBJ2-7	few	.	15	TGTGCCAGCAGCCCCTATGGAGGGTACCACTACGAGCAGTACTTC	CASSPYGGYHYEQYF
TRBV7-9	TRBJ2-7	few	TRBD2	17	TGTGCCAGCAGCTTAGTGGTACTAGCGGGAAGCTCCTACGAGCAGTACTTC	CASSLVVLAGSSYEQYF
TRBV12-3/TRBV12-4	TRBJ2-5	.	TRBD1	13	TGTGCCAGCAGCATCAGGGGGCCGGAGACCCAGTACTTC	CASSIRGPETQYF
TRBV13	TRBJ2-5	few	.	15	TGTGCCAGCAGCTTAGGGGGCACGCCACCGAAGACCCAGTACTTC	CASSLGGTPPKTQYF
TRBV9	TRBJ1-2	many	TRBD1	16	TGTGCCAGCAGCGTAGTCGGTACAGGGGGCGATAATGGCTACACCTTC	CASSVVGTGGDNGYTF
TRBV7-2	TRBJ1-2	few	TRBD1	15	TGTGCCAGCAGCCTAGAGGGGGCGGCTAACTATGGCTACACCTTC	CASSLEGAANYGYTF
TRBV28	TRBJ2-3	.	.	14	TGTGCCAGCAGCCCCCTTCCTCGGGCAGATACGCAGTATTTT	CASSPLPRADTQYF
TRBV18	TRBJ2-5	many	TRBD1	14	TGTGCCAGCTCATCTGAGACAGGGGCAGGGACCCAGTACTTC	CASSSETGAGTQYF
TRBV20-1	TRBJ1-5	.	.	12	TGCAGTGCTCCAGCCTACAATCAGCCCCAGCATTTT	CSAPAYNQPQHF
TRBV24-1	TRBJ2-1	.	TRBD2	17	TGTGCCACCAGTGCCATTGCCGGGACTAGCGGGAGTAATGAGCAGTTCTTC	CATSAIAGTSGSNEQFF
TRBV20-1	TRBJ2-3	.	TRBD2	15	TGCAGTGCTATCCGACTAGCGGCTAGCACAGATACGCAGTATTTT	CSAIRLAASTDTQYF
TRBV7-6	TRBJ1-2	many	.	12	TGTGCCAGCAGCTTAGCAGGGTATGGCTACACCTTC	CASSLAGYGYTF
TRBV20-1	TRBJ2-3	few	TRBD1	16	TGCAGTGCTAGAGCCCTCCGGGACAGGGCAACAGATACGCAGTATTTT	CSARALRDRATDTQYF
TRBV7-9	TRBJ2-1	few	.	16	TGTGCCAGCAGCTCCGGACCCGGGTTTCGCTACAATGAGCAGTTCTTC	CASSSGPGFRYNEQFF
TRBV20-1	TRBJ1-2	.	.	15	TGCAGTGCTAGGACATTTGGGGGTTCTGGCTATGGCTACACCTTC	CSARTFGGSGYGYTF
TRBV24-1	TRBJ1-5	.	.	14	TGTGCCACCAGCAGCGGAGCGGTATCTCAGCCCCAGCATTTT	CATSSGAVSQPQHF
TRBV29-1	TRBJ2-4	.	.	13	TGCAGCTCCGAGCCCCTAGCCAAAAACATTCAGTACTTC	CSSEPLAKNIQYF
TRBV7-9	TRBJ2-7	few	.	11	TGTGCCAGCAGCTTAAACAGCGAGCAGTACTTC	CASSLNSEQYF
TRBV4-2	TRBJ2-1	few	.	17	TGTGCCAGCAGCCAAGAGCTGCTGACGGGCCCCTACAATGAGCAGTTCTTC	CASSQELLTGPYNEQFF
TRBV7-8	TRBJ2-1	.	TRBD2	19	TGTGCCAGCAGCCCCCGCTTATGGGCTAGCGGGAAACTGGGGAATGAGCAGTTCTTC	CASSPRLWASGKLGNEQFF
TRBV7-2	TRBJ2-6	few	.	13	TGTGCCAGCAGCTTCTCTGGGGCCAACGTCCTGACTTTC	CASSFSGANVLTF
TRBV5-1	TRBJ2-7	.	TRBD2	14	TGCGCCAGCAGCTTGCTCCGGGGGGTCTACGAGCAGTACTTC	CASSLLRGVYEQYF
TRBV18	TRBJ2-7	few	TRBD2	15	TGTGCCAGCTCACCGCCGGGACTAGCGGACTGGGAGCAGTACTTC	CASSPPGLADWEQYF
TRBV27	TRBJ2-7	.	TRBD2	15	TGTGCCAGCAGTTTTGTCGGTCTAGCGGGAGTCGAGCAGTACTTC	CASSFVGLAGVEQYF
TRBV5-1	TRBJ2-1	few	TRBD1	17	TGCGCCAGCGGCCTGCTCCCGGGGGACAGGGGGTTCAATGAGCAGTTCTTC	CASGLLPGDRGFNEQFF
TRBV29-1	TRBJ2-7	few	.	14	TGCAGCGTTGATATGGGGACAAAGTCCTACGAGCAGTACTTC	CSVDMGTKSYEQYF
TRBV6-5	TRBJ2-2	.	.	13	TGTGCCAGCAGTTCCCAGGGTACCGGGGAGCTGTTTTTT	CASSSQGTGELFF
TRBV20-1	TRBJ1-3	many	.	13	TGCAGTGCTAGGCGGCGGGCAGGAAACACCATATATTTT	CSARRRAGNTIYF
TRBV29-1	TRBJ2-5	.	.	12	TGCAGCGGTAGAGGGAACCAAGAGACCCAGTACTTC	CSGRGNQETQYF
TRBV6-2/TRBV6-3	TRBJ1-1	.	.	15	TGTGCCAGCAGTTACTCAGGGGGGTGGAACACTGAAGCTTTCTTT	CASSYSGGWNTEAFF
TRBV9	TRBJ1-3	.	.	16	TGTGCCAGCAGCTTTCGCGACCTCCCCTCTGGAAACACCATATATTTT	CASSFRDLPSGNTIYF
TRBV6-1	TRBJ1-4	.	.	16	TGTGCCAGCAGTGAATACAGGGTGGCAACTAATGAAAAACTGTTTTTT	CASSEYRVATNEKLFF
TRBV7-2	TRBJ2-7	few	.	12	TGTGCCAGCAGCTCCATCTCAGGCGAGCAGTACTTC	CASSSISGEQYF
TRBV18	TRBJ2-7	few	.	16	TGTGCCAGCTCACCGTTTAGGGCAGGGGTCCCCTACGAGCAGTACTTC	CASSPFRAGVPYEQYF
TRBV11-2	TRBJ2-1	.	.	12	TGTGCCAGCAGCCCGACTAGAAATGAGCAGTTCTTC	CASSPTRNEQFF
TRBV29-1	TRBJ1-1	.	.	13	TGCAGCGTTCGGGACAAGCTGAACACTGAAGCTTTCTTT	CSVRDKLNTEAFF
TRBV12-3/TRBV12-4	TRBJ2-7	.	.	13	TGTGCCAGCAGGCGGAGACAGTCCTACGAGCAGTACTTC	CASRRRQSYEQYF
TRBV4-3	TRBJ1-6	.	.	16	TGCGCCAGCAGCCAAGATCGAGGGCTAGGCGGTTCACCCCTCCACTTT	CASSQDRGLGGSPLHF
TRBV5-1	TRBJ1-2	many	TRBD1	14	TGCGCCAGCAGCAACCGGGACAGGGGCTATGGCTACACCTTC	CASSNRDRGYGYTF
TRBV6-1	TRBJ2-1	.	TRBD2	15	TGTGCCAGCAGCCCCGGGACTAGCTACCACAATGAGCAGTTCTTC	CASSPGTSYHNEQFF
TRBV7-6	TRBJ2-2	.	.	15	TGTGCCAGCAGCTTACGCGGAGGGGTCCCCGGGGAGCTGTTTTTT	CASSLRGGVPGELFF